The 29 T cell receptor beta chains below were found in one sample sequenced in a study of shared clonotypes between healthy human individuals. TCRdb's copy holds only in-frame clones and misses some; the assay was immunoSEQ multiplex PCR. The repertoire holds roughly 1 million clones, more than 65% seen once, with approximately 1.5% in the top ten. Sequencing input: memory CD4+ T cells sorted from blood. Subset here: CD45RA-negative fraction. These receptors all come from a young man in good health.

The chain recombines TRBV2 with TRBJ2-1, with 7 nucleotides matching TRBD1. The CDR3 contains 12 residues. The J segment lost 9 bases and the V segment lost 6 bases, leaving 5 bases of the junction unmatched. The germline V gene encodes CDR1 SNHLY and CDR2 FYNNEI. As DNA, the CDR3 is TGTGCCAGCAGACTGACAGGGACTGAGCAGTTCTTC. It translates to CASRLTGTEQFF.

This clone showed up just a few times. The V and J genes are TRBV10-1 and TRBJ2-3, with TRBD1 matching 7 bases. This CDR3 has 16 residues. V trimming: 6 bases; J trimming: 0 bases; junction bases outside the gene matches: 9. Germline CDR1 and CDR2: WNHNN and SYGVQD (reference sequence). The CDR3 protein is CASSQDRKTSTDTQYF. Here the CDR3 DNA reads TGCGCCAGCAGCCAGGACAGGAAAACTAGCACAGATACGCAGTATTTT.

Only a few counts were recorded for this clone. This rearrangement joins TRBV7-2 to TRBJ2-2, with D uncertain. The CDR3 consists of 14 residues. The germline V gene has CDR1 SGHTA and CDR2 FQGNSA. Deletions cut 5 bases from V and 4 bases from J, with 11 bases between. The CDR3 reads CASSPLLATGELFF. As DNA, the CDR3 is TGTGCCAGCAGCCCACTCTTAGCCACCGGGGAGCTGTTTTTT.

This chain links TRBV19 with TRBJ2-3, with 11 bases lining up with TRBD1. Losses at the gene ends were 6 bases for V and 3 bases for J; bases not matched to a gene: 5. The CDR3 is made up of 15 amino acids. Germline CDR1 is LNHDA and CDR2 is SQIVND (reference sequence). DNA of the CDR3: TGTGCCAGTAGCCAGGGACAGGGGGTGACAGATACGCAGTATTTT. Amino acid sequence: CASSQGQGVTDTQYF.

The rearrangement links TRBV7-2 to TRBJ2-5; 11 bases match TRBD2. V shed 5 bases, J shed 3 bases, and the junction held 5 bases outside the gene matches. Germline V CDR1 and CDR2: SGHTA, FQGNSA. The CDR3 is made up of 15 amino acids. Here the CDR3 reads CASSEGLAVEETQYF. CDR3 bases: TGTGCCAGCAGCGAGGGACTAGCGGTGGAAGAGACCCAGTACTTC.

Regarding this clone: Other DNA sequences in this specimen translate into the identical CDR3. V usage is TRBV4-3 and J usage is TRBJ2-5, with D perhaps TRBD1 (5 bases). CDR3 length: 15 residues. V was cut by 0 bases and J by 2 bases, with 10 bases left in between. The germline V gene has CDR1 LGHNA and CDR2 YSLEER. The CDR3 is CASSQDGRGQETQYF. The DNA of the CDR3 is TGCGCCAGCAGCCAAGACGGTAGGGGTCAAGAGACCCAGTACTTC.

The chain carries TRBV9 and TRBJ2-1; D gene unclear. The ends were cut back, 4 bases at V and 7 bases at J, with 18 bases in the middle. From germline, CDR1 is SGDLS and CDR2 YYNGEE. The CDR3 totals 15 residues. The CDR3 DNA is TGTGCCAGCAGCCCCGGCAGCTCCGGATATAATGAGCAGTTCTTC. The encoded protein is CASSPGSSGYNEQFF.

The table lists this clone with a few counts. The chain joins TRBV5-6 to TRBJ1-6, with unresolved D. The V end lost 0 bases, the J end lost 7 bases, and 11 bases lay between the germline ends. CDR3 length: 15 residues. Germline V gene lookup returns CDR1 SGHDT and CDR2 YYEEEE. As DNA, the CDR3 is TGTGCCAGCAGCTTGGTTCGGGCGGGGAATTCACCCCTCCACTTT. Protein product: CASSLVRAGNSPLHF.

The chain employs TRBV28 and TRBJ2-4; perhaps TRBD2 as D (5 bases). The CDR3 is made up of 12 amino acids. Between the trimmed V and J ends, which lost 3 bases and 9 bases, there was a span of 9 bases. Germline CDR1 is MDHEN and CDR2 is SYDVKM. The DNA for the CDR3 is TGTGCCAGCAGTTTTTTACGGGGCATTCAGTACTTC. It translates to CASSFLRGIQYF.

The V gene is TRBV13, the J gene TRBJ2-4; D tentatively reads TRBD1 or TRBD2 (6 bases each). This CDR3 spans 16 amino acids. Trimming removed 1 base from V and 3 bases from J, with 13 bases in between. Germline lookup yields CDR1 PRHDT and CDR2 FYEKMQ (reference sequence). CDR3 sequence: CASSLAPRGRKNIQYF. The CDR3 DNA is TGTGCCAGCAGCTTAGCCCCTCGGGGGCGCAAAAACATTCAGTACTTC.

The V call is TRBV28, the J call TRBJ2-1, with unresolved D. V lost 8 bases, J lost 2 bases, and 1 base lay in between. This CDR3 has 10 amino acids. Germline CDR1 reads MDHEN; CDR2 reads SYDVKM. The CDR3 loop is CASAYNEQFF. The CDR3 DNA follows: TGTGCCAGCGCCTACAATGAGCAGTTCTTC.

A note on this clone: Other DNA sequences in this sample translate to the same CDR3. V gene TRBV18 combines with J gene TRBJ1-2; D is uncertain. The CDR3 spans 12 residues. V dropped 2 bases and J dropped 5 bases, with 6 bases sitting between them. Germline values: CDR1 KGHSH, CDR2 LQKENI. DNA of the CDR3: TGTGCCAGCTCACCAGGGGATTATGGCTACACCTTC. Protein: CASSPGDYGYTF.

The V gene is TRBV7-2, the J gene TRBJ1-5; tentative D call: TRBD1 (5 bases). Trimming removed 5 bases at V and 9 bases at J, with 11 bases between. Germline assignment: CDR1 SGHTA and CDR2 FQGNSA. CDR3 length: 12 residues. CDR3 residues: CASSQGLGPQHF. CDR3 nucleotides: TGTGCCAGCAGCCAGGGCCTGGGGCCCCAGCATTTT.

The sample holds one count of this clone. The gene calls are TRBV18 and TRBJ1-1; a weak D match, TRBD1 (5 bases). The CDR3 runs 15 residues. Trimming removed 0 bases at V and 2 bases at J, with 10 bases between. The V gene's germline CDR1 is KGHSH and CDR2 LQKENI. The CDR3 region has the DNA TGTGCCAGCTCACCACCGAGGGGCCAAAACACTGAAGCTTTCTTT. Translation: CASSPPRGQNTEAFF.

For the CDR3, the DNA is TGTGCCTCAGGAAAGGGTACAGATACGCAGTATTTT. Amino acids: CASGKGTDTQYF. The gene calls are TRBV6-6 and TRBJ2-3; no reliable D call. V was shortened by 11 bases and J by 3 bases, with 12 bases between the two germline ends. This CDR3 comprises 12 residues. The V gene's germline CDR1 is MNHNY and CDR2 SVGAGI (reference sequence).

The chain employs TRBV7-9 and TRBJ2-3, with a weak D call TRBD1 (5 bases). Germline CDR1 is SEHNR and CDR2 is FQNEAQ (reference sequence). The CDR3 has 14 residues. Between the trimmed V and J ends, which lost 1 base and 5 bases, there was a span of 10 bases. CDR3 DNA: TGTGCCAGCAGCTTAGGGGCAGGGCTAGATACGCAGTATTTT. Its protein is CASSLGAGLDTQYF.

Of note for this clone: This may arise from a read error, as a much more abundant clone is one base away. At the DNA level, this CDR3 is encoded by other sequences in the same sample as well. The chain links TRBV6-5 to TRBJ1-2, with 9 positions matching TRBD1. After removal of 5 bases from V and 4 bases from J, the junction contained 2 bases not matched to a gene. The CDR3 has 13 amino acids. Germline-derived CDR1 and CDR2 are MNHEY and SVGAGI. CDR3 in amino acids: CASSPDRGYGYTF. CDR3 nucleotide sequence: TGTGCCAGCAGTCCGGACAGGGGCTATGGCTACACCTTC.

Only one count was recorded for this clone. The CDR3 here is CASSPGGIAKNIQYF. DNA of the CDR3: TGTGCCAGCAGCCCGGGGGGAATAGCCAAAAACATTCAGTACTTC. The rearrangement joins TRBV5-4 to TRBJ2-4; 7 nucleotides agree with TRBD2. The CDR3 runs 15 residues. The germline V gene encodes CDR1 SGHNT and CDR2 YYREEE (reference sequence). Germline trimming cut 4 bases from V and 0 bases from J; bases unmatched to any gene: 4.

V gene TRBV9 combines with J gene TRBJ2-3; 9 nucleotides match TRBD2. J was trimmed by 9 bases and V by 3 bases; bases with no gene match: 8. The germline CDR1 and CDR2 sequences are SGDLS and YYNGEE. CDR3 size: 14 residues. The CDR3 here is CASSGDPSGATQYF. Written as DNA, the CDR3 is TGTGCCAGCAGCGGAGACCCTAGCGGGGCCACGCAGTATTTT.

As concerns this clone: Other DNA sequences in the sample encode the same CDR3. The chain employs TRBV5-1 and TRBJ2-1, with TRBD2 matching over 7 bases. In germline, CDR1 is SGHRS, CDR2 YFSETQ. The CDR3 sequence is 12 residues long. The ends lost 2 bases at V and 7 bases at J; junction bases unmatched: 0. The CDR3 is CASSFSGNEQFF. Here the CDR3 DNA reads TGCGCCAGCAGCTTTAGCGGGAATGAGCAGTTCTTC.

The chain employs TRBV6-1 and TRBJ1-2; possibly TRBD1 for D (6 bases). Trimming left V 8 bases short and J 2 bases short, with 9 bases between. The CDR3 contains 12 residues. Germline CDR1 is MNHNS and CDR2 is SASEGT. This chain's CDR3 is CASQQGNYGYTF. The CDR3 DNA is TGTGCCAGCCAACAGGGAAACTATGGCTACACCTTC.

This chain links TRBV28 with TRBJ1-2; TRBD1 is a possible D gene (5 bases). The CDR3 extends over 17 amino acids. Trimming removed 2 bases from V and 1 base from J, with 17 bases in between. Germline CDR1 and CDR2: MDHEN and SYDVKM. Here the CDR3 DNA reads TGTGCCAGCAGTTTAGGCGGCAGGGTCGGGTATAACTATGGCTACACCTTC. It specifies CASSLGGRVGYNYGYTF.

This sequence joins TRBV7-6 and TRBJ2-3, with D unresolved. This CDR3 is 13 amino acids long. The V gene lost 7 bases and the J gene lost 3 bases, with 11 bases spanning the gap. CDR1 is SGHVS and CDR2 is FNYEAQ in the germline V gene. This CDR3 reads CASMRDRTDTQYF. In DNA form, the CDR3 reads TGTGCCAGCATGAGAGATCGGACAGATACGCAGTATTTT.

V gene TRBV7-2 combines with J gene TRBJ2-7; 11 bases match TRBD1. V gave up 5 bases and J gave up 3 bases; unmatched junction bases: 6. This CDR3 is 15 amino acids long. The germline V gene encodes CDR1 SGHTA and CDR2 FQGNSA. CDR3: CASSPGQGAVYEQYF. The CDR3 coding sequence is TGTGCCAGCAGCCCCGGACAGGGGGCTGTCTACGAGCAGTACTTC. Variable domain in full (rest from reference TRBV7-2 and TRBJ2-7): GAGVSQSPSNKVTEKGKDVELRCDPISGHTALYWYRQSLGQGLEFLIYFQGNSAPDKSGLPSDRFSAERTGGSVSTLTIQRTQQEDSAVYLCASSPGQGAVYEQYFGPGTRLTVT.

The chain employs TRBV6-1 and TRBJ2-7; 7 positions agree with TRBD2. Germline CDR1 and CDR2: MNHNS and SASEGT. This CDR3 is 13 amino acids long. The ends lost 7 bases at V and 5 bases at J; junction bases unmatched: 8. The CDR3 region is CASKRGLKDEQYF. The CDR3 DNA sequence: TGTGCCAGCAAGCGGGGATTGAAAGACGAGCAGTACTTC.

The rearrangement joins TRBV30 to TRBJ2-6; D perhaps matches TRBD2 (6 bases). This CDR3 is 16 amino acids long. From germline, CDR1 is GTSNPN and CDR2 SVGIG (reference sequence). V was cut by 8 bases and J by 4 bases, with 21 bases left in between. Here the CDR3 reads CALGREAVRGANVLTF. CDR3 sequence (DNA): TGTGCCCTAGGGCGGGAAGCTGTAAGGGGGGCCAACGTCCTGACTTTC.

The chain is built from TRBV10-3 and TRBJ2-7; the match to TRBD1 covers 7 bases. The CDR3 totals 12 residues. The J segment lost 2 bases and the V segment lost 11 bases, leaving 6 bases of the junction unmatched. In germline, CDR1 is ENHRY, CDR2 SYGVKD. The CDR3 region is CAGGQTTYEQYF. CDR3 bases: TGTGCCGGGGGACAGACCACCTACGAGCAGTACTTC.

This rearrangement joins TRBV6-6 to TRBJ1-2; 10 bases match TRBD1. The CDR3 has 14 residues. Germline V CDR1 and CDR2: MNHNY, SVGAGI (reference sequence). The trim removed 8 bases at V and 4 bases at J, leaving 7 bases unmatched. The CDR3 spells CASWTGGQGYGYTF. Written as DNA, the CDR3 is TGTGCCAGCTGGACAGGGGGTCAGGGCTATGGCTACACCTTC.

A word on this clone: Other nucleotide sequences in the sample specify the same CDR3. The chain links TRBV19 to TRBJ2-2; 7 bases are a match to TRBD1. Germline assignment: CDR1 LNHDA and CDR2 SQIVND (reference sequence). This CDR3 is built from 14 residues. Losses at the gene ends were 0 bases for V and 5 bases for J; bases not matched to a gene: 0. The CDR3, as DNA: TGTGCCAGTAGTATAGACAGGGGGACCGGGGAGCTGTTTTTT. This gives the protein CASSIDRGTGELFF.